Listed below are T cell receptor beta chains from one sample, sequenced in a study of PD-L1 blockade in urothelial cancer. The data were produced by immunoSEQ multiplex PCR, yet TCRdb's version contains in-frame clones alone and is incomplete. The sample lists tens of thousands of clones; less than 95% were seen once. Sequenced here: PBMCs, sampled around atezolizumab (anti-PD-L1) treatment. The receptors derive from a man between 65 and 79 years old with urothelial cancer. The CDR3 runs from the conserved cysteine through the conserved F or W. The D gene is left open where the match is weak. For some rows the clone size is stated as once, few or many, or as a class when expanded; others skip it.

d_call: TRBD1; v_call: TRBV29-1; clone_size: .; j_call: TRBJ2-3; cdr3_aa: CSLRQGTDTQYF; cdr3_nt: TGCAGCCTTAGACAGGGGACAGATACGCAGTATTTT
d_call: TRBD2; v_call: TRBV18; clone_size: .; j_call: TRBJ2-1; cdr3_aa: CASSPKPSGSWSSYNEQFF; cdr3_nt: TGTGCCAGCTCACCGAAACCTAGCGGGAGTTGGAGCTCCTACAATGAGCAGTTCTTC
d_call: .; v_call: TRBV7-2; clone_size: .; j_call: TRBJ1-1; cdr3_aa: CASSLKGWGNTEAFF; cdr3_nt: TGTGCCAGCAGCTTAAAGGGGTGGGGGAACACTGAAGCTTTCTTT
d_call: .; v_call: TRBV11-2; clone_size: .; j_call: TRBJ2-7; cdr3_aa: CASSLAGQGLYEQYF; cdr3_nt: TGTGCCAGCAGCTTAGCAGGGCAGGGTTTATACGAGCAGTACTTC
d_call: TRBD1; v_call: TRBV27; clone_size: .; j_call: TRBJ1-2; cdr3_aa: CASTRTGVSSLHGYTF; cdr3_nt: TGTGCCAGCACCAGGACAGGGGTCTCATCGCTGCATGGCTACACCTTC
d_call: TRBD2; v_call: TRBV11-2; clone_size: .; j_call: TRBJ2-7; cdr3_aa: CASSPTGGINEQYF; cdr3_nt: TGTGCCAGCAGCCCAACGGGGGGTATCAACGAGCAGTACTTC
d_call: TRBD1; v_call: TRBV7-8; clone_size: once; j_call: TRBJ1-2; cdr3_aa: CASSPYKTGYYGYTF; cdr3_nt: TGTGCCAGCAGCCCCTATAAGACAGGGTACTATGGCTACACCTTC
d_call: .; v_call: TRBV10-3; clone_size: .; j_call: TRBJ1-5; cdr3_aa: CAISEGGGGNQPQHF; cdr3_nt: TGTGCCATCAGTGAGGGTGGGGGGGGCAATCAGCCCCAGCATTTT
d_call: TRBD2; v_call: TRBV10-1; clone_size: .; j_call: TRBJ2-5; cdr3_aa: CASSASGTRGTETQYF; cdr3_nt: TGCGCCAGCAGTGCCTCCGGGACTAGGGGGACGGAGACCCAGTACTTC
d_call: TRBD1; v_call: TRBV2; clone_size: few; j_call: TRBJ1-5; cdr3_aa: CASSDRGQGLWPQHF; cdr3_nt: TGTGCCAGCAGTGATCGGGGACAGGGACTTTGGCCCCAGCATTTT
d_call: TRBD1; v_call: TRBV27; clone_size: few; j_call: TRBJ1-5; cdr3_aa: CASSLSTGQGSNQPQHF; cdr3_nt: TGTGCCAGCAGTTTATCGACGGGACAGGGAAGCAATCAGCCCCAGCATTTT
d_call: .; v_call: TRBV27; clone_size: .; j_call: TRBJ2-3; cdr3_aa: CASTTIAGQGLTDTQYF; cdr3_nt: TGTGCCAGCACCACCATCGCTGGGCAGGGCCTCACAGATACGCAGTATTTT
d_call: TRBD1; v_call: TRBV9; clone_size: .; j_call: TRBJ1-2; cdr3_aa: CASSVGTGAGGYTF; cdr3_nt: TGTGCCAGCAGCGTAGGGACAGGGGCTGGCGGCTACACCTTC
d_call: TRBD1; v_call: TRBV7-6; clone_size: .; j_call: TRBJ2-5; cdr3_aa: CASSLAGTGKQETQYF; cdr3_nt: TGTGCCAGCAGCTTGGCCGGGACAGGGAAACAAGAGACCCAGTACTTC
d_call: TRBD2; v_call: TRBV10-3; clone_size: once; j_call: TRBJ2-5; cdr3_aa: CAISGTREGTGTQYF; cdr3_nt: TGTGCCATCAGTGGGACGAGGGAGGGAACGGGGACCCAGTACTTC
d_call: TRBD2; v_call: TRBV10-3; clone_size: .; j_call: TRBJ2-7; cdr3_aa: CAISESRTSGSAEQYF; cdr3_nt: TGTGCCATCAGTGAGTCTCGGACTAGCGGGAGTGCCGAGCAGTACTTC
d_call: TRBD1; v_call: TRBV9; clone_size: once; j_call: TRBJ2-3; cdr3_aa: CASSVARDRVSDTQYF; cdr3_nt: TGTGCCAGCAGCGTAGCTCGGGACAGGGTGTCAGATACGCAGTATTTT
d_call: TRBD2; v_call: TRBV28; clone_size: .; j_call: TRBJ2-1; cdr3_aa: CASRTSRDEQFF; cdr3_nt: TGTGCCAGCCGGACTAGTCGGGATGAGCAGTTCTTC
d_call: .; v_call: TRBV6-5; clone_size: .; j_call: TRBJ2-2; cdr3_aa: CASTPQFLGELFF; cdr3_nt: TGTGCCAGCACCCCGCAGTTTCTCGGGGAGCTGTTTTTT
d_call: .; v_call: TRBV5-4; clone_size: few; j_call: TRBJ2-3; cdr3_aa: CASSSPGQLTDTQYF; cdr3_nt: TGTGCCAGCAGCTCCCCGGGACAACTCACAGATACGCAGTATTTT